The T cell receptor beta chain described here comes from a study of blood T cell repertoires in COVID-19. Study background: Sites across the United States, Italy and Spain contributed samples from acute and convalescent COVID-19. Sources were T cells, B-cell-depleted T cells, or PBMCs; the material itself was cDNA or gDNA.

In this sample, this clone turned up once. Repertoires were generated with immunoSEQ multiplex PCR, while TCRdb's copy carries only in-frame clones and drops some. The sample includes hundreds of thousands of clones, about 90% seen only once; the top ten take approximately 1.8%. CDR1 is GTSNPN, CDR2 SVGIG, per germline (reference sequence). The V end lost 1 base, the J end lost 0 bases, and 10 bases lay between the germline ends. CDR3 size: 15 residues. This receptor was obtained from a woman in her thirties with COVID-19, enrolled during active disease. Sequenced sample: peripheral blood. The J gene is TRBJ2-1, the V gene TRBV30; a weak D match, TRBD2 (6 bases). The CDR3 sequence is CAWSAAGISYNEQFF. CDR3 in DNA: TGTGCCTGGAGTGCGGCGGGGATCTCCTACAATGAGCAGTTCTTC. Using reference TRBV30 and TRBJ2-1 for the parts outside the CDR3, the full variable domain is SQTIHQWPATLVQPVGSPLSLECTVEGTSNPNLYWYRQAAGRGLQLLFYSVGIGQISSEVPQNLSASRPQDRQFILSSKKLLLSDSGFYLCAWSAAGISYNEQFFGPGTRLTVL.